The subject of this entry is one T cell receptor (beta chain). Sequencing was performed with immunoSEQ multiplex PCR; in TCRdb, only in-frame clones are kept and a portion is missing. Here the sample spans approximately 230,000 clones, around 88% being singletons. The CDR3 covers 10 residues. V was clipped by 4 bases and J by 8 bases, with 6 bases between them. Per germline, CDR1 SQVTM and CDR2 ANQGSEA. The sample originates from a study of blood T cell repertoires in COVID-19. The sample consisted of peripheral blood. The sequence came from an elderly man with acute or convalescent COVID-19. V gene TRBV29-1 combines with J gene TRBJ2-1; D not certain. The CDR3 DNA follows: TGCAGCGTTGTAGCATATGAGCAGTTCTTC. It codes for CSVVAYEQFF.